This T cell receptor (beta chain) was identified during a study of OX40 agonist ivuxolimab in advanced cancers. Study details: Of the patients, three showed partial responses, one with hepatocellular carcinoma and two with cutaneous melanoma. Study-level findings and limits: CD4+ and CD8+ blood T cells expanded clonally by week 6 at 0.1 to 3.0 mg/kg.

As to this clone: Its antigen remains unidentified.

Using immunoSEQ multiplex PCR, the repertoire was profiled, and TCRdb retains in-frame clones only, with some absent. The table includes under 85,000 clones, less than 90% detected once. Patients were excluded for autoimmune disease history or systemic immunosuppression. This TCR was recovered from an adult with an advanced solid tumor such as melanoma, head and neck, liver or kidney cancer. The material was CD4+ or CD8+ T cells sorted from blood, obtained in a trial of the OX40 agonist ivuxolimab.

The CDR3: CASSQASGGVKQETQYF. CDR3 DNA sequence: TGCGCCAGCAGCCAAGCTTCAGGGGGCGTAAAGCAAGAGACCCAGTACTTC. The chain combines TRBV4-3 with TRBJ2-5; 8 bases line up with TRBD1. The CDR3 is made up of 17 amino acids. Germline lookup yields CDR1 LGHNA and CDR2 YSLEER. Trimming removed 1 base from V and 2 bases from J; junction bases left unmatched: 9.